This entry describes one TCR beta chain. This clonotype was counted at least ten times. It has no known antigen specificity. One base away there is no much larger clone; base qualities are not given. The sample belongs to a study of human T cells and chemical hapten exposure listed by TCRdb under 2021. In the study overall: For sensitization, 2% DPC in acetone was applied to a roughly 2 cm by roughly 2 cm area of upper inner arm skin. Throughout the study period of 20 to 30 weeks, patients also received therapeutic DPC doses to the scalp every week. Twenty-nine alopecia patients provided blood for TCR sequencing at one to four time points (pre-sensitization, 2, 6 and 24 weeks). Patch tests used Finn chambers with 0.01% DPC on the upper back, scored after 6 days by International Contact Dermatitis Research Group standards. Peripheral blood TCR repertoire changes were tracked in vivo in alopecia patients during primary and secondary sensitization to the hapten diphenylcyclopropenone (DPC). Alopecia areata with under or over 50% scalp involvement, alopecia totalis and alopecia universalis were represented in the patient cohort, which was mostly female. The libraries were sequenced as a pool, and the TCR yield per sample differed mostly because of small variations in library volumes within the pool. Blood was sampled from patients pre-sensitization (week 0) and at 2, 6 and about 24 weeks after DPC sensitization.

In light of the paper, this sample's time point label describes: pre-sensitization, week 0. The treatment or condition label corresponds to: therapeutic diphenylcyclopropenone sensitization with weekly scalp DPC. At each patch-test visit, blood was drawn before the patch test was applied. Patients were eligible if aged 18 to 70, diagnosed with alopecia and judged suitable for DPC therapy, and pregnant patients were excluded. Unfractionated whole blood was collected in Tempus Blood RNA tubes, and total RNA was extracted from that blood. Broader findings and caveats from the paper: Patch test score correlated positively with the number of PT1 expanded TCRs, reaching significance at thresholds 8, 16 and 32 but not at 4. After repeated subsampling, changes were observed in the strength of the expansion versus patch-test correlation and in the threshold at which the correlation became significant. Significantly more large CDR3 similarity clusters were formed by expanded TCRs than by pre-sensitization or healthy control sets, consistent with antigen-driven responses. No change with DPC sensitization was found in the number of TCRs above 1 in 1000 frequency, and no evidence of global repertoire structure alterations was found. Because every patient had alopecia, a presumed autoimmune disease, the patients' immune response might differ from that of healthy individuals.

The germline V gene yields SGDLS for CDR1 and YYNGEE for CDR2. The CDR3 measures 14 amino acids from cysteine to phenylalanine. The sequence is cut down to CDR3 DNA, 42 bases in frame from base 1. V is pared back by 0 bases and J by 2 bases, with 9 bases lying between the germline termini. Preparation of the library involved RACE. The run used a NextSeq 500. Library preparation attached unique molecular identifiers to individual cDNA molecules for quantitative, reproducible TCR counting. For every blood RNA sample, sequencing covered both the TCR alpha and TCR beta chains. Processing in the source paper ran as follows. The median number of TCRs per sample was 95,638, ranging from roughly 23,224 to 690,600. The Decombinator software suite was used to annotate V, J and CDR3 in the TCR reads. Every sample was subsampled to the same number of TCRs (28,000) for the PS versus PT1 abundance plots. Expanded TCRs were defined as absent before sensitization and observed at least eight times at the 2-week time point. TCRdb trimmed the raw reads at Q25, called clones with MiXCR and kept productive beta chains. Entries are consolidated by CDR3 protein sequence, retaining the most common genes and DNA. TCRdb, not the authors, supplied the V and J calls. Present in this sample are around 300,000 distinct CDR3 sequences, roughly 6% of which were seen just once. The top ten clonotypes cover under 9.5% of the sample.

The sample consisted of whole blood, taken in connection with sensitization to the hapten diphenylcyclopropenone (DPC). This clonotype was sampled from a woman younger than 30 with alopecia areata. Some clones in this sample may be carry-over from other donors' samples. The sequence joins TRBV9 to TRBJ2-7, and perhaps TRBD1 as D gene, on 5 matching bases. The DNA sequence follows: TGTGCCAGCAGCGTAGAGCCAGGGCCCTACGAGCAGTACTTC. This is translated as CASSVEPGPYEQYF.